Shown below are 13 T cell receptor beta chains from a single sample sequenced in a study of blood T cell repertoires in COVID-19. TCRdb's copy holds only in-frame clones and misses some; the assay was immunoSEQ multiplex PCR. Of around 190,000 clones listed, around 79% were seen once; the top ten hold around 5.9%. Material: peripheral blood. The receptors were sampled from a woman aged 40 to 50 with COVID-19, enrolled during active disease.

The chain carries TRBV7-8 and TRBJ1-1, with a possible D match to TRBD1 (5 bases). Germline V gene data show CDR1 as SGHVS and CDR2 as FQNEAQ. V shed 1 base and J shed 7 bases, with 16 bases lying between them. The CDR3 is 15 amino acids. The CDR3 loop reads CASSLEVHRGVEAFF. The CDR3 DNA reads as TGTGCCAGCAGCTTAGAAGTCCATCGGGGGGTTGAAGCTTTCTTT.

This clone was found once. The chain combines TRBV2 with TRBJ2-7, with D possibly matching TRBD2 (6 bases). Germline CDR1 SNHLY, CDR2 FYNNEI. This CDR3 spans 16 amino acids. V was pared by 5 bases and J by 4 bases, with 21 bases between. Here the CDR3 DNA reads TGTGCCAGCAGTTTCTCAATGGGAGGCGCGCGGTACGAGCAGTACTTC. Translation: CASSFSMGGARYEQYF.

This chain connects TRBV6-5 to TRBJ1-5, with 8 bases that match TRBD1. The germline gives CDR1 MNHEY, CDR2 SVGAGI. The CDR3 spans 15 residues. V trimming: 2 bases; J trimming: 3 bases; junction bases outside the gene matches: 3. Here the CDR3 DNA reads TGTGCCAGCAGTTACGGACAGGGAATCAATCAGCCCCAGCATTTT. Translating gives CASSYGQGINQPQHF.

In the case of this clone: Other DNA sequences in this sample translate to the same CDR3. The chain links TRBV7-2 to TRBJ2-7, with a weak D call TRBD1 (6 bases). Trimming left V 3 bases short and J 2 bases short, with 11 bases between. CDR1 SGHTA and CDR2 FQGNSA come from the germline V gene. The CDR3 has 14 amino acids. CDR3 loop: CASSLRQVTYEQYF. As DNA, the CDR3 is TGTGCCAGCAGCTTGCGACAGGTTACCTACGAGCAGTACTTC. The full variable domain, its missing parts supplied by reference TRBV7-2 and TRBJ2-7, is GAGVSQSPSNKVTEKGKDVELRCDPISGHTALYWYRQSLGQGLEFLIYFQGNSAPDKSGLPSDRFSAERTGGSVSTLTIQRTQQEDSAVYLCASSLRQVTYEQYFGPGTRLTVT.

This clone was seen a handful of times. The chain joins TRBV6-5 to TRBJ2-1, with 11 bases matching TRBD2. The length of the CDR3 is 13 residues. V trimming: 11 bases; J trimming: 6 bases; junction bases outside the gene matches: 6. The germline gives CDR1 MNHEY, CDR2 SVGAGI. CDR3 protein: CAGGTSGPNEQFF. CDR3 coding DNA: TGTGCCGGCGGGACTAGCGGACCCAATGAGCAGTTCTTC.

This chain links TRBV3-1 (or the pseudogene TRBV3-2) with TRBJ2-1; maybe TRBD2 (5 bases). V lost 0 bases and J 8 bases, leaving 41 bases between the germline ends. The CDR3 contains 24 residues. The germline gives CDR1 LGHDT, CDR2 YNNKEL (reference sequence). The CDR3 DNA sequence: TGTGCCAGCAGCCAAGAATCGATTACCCCGACTAAACCAACCCCGGCCATTGGTTTCGATGAGCAGTTCTTC. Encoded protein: CASSQESITPTKPTPAIGFDEQFF.

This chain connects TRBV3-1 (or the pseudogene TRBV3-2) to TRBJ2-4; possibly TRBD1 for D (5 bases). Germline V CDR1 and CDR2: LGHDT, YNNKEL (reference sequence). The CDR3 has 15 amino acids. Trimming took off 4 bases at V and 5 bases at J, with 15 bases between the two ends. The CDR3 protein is CASSRPWTQENIQYF. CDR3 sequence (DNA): TGTGCCAGCAGCCGCCCCTGGACACAAGAAAACATTCAGTACTTC.

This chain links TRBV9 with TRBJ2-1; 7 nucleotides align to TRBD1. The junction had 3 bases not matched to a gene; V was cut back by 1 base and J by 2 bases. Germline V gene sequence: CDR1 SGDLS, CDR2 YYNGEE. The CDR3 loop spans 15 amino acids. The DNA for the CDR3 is TGTGCCAGCAGCGTAACAGGGGAAACCTACAATGAGCAGTTCTTC. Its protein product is CASSVTGETYNEQFF.

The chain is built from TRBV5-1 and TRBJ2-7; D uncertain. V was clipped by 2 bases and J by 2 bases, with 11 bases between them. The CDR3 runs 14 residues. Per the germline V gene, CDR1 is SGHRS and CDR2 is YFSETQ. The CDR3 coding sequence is TGCGCCAGCAGCTTCAATTCGGCGGCCTACGAGCAGTACTTC. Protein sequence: CASSFNSAAYEQYF. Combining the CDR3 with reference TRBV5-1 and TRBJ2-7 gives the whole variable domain KAGVTQTPRYLIKTRGQQVTLSCSPISGHRSVSWYQQTPGQGLQFLFEYFSETQRNKGNFPGRFSGRQFSNSRSEMNVSTLELGDSALYLCASSFNSAAYEQYFGPGTRLTVT.

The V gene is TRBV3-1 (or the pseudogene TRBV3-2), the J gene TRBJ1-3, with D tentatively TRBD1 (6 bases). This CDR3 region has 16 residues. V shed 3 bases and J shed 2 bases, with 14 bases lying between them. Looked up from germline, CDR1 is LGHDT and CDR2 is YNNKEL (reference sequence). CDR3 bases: TGTGCCAGCAGCCATAGGGGGATCGGGACTGGAAACACCATATATTTT. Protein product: CASSHRGIGTGNTIYF.

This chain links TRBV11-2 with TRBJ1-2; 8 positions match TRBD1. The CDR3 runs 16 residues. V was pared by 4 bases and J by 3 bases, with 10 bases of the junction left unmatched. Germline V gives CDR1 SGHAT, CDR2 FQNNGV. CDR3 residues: CASSSTQGAKDYGYTF. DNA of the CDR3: TGTGCCAGCAGCTCGACTCAGGGGGCGAAGGACTATGGCTACACCTTC.

CDR3 nucleotides: TGTGCCAGCAGTGAAGTGGCAGCCTACGAGCAGTACTTC. Protein sequence: CASSEVAAYEQYF. The chain has TRBV6-1 and TRBJ2-7; D remains unclear. This CDR3 comprises 13 residues. CDR1 and CDR2 from the germline V gene are MNHNS and SASEGT. Trimming removed 1 base from V and 2 bases from J, with 6 bases in between.

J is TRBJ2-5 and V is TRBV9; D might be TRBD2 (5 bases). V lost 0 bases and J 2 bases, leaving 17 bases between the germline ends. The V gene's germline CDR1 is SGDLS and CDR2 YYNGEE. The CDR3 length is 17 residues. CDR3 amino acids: CASSVAGLGIEQETQYF. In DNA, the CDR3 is TGTGCCAGCAGCGTAGCTGGACTGGGAATTGAGCAAGAGACCCAGTACTTC.